This entry is about one T cell receptor (beta chain). The antigen remains unidentified. This specimen belongs to a study of cytomegalovirus exposure and HLA in healthy donors. Use of 60 Vbeta and 13 Jbeta primers characterized the PCR. TCRdb's table, derived via immunoSEQ multiplex PCR, lists solely in-frame clones and lacks some. The sample lists approximately 190,000 clones, 81% occurring once. Study findings and constraints: According to the study, around 160 TCR beta chains were cytomegalovirus-associated.

The V and J ends lost 0 bases and 8 bases respectively, with 10 bases between them. Germline V gene sequence: CDR1 SGHAT, CDR2 FQNNGV. The CDR3 extends over 13 amino acids. The specimen sequenced was PBMCs. The receptor comes from a man aged 50 or older in good health and CMV-seronegative. The rearrangement uses TRBV11-2 and TRBJ1-2; D not resolved. The CDR3 region is CASSLERAGGYTF. The CDR3 DNA reads as TGTGCCAGCAGCTTAGAACGTGCAGGCGGCTACACCTTC.